This passage covers 25 T cell receptor beta chains from one sample sequenced in a study of chemoradiotherapy in HPV16-positive cancers. Here immunoSEQ multiplex PCR was the method, and the copy in TCRdb shows in-frame clones only, minus some. The sample includes roughly 40,000 clones, more than 75% seen only once; the top ten take under 5.5%. The specimen comprised blood, sampled from a patient who underwent chemoradiotherapy. The source is a human donor with HPV-associated anogenital cancer.

This chain connects TRBV12-5 to TRBJ2-5; D remains ambiguous. This CDR3 contains 14 residues. Germline CDR1 LGHNT, CDR2 FRNRAP. V dropped 5 bases and J dropped 4 bases, with 14 bases sitting between them. The CDR3 is CASGPPPIGETQYF. CDR3 DNA: TGTGCTAGTGGTCCCCCACCGATAGGAGAGACCCAGTACTTC. Variable domain in full (rest from reference TRBV12-5 and TRBJ2-5): DARVTQTPRHKVTEMGQEVTMRCQPILGHNTVFWYRQTMMQGLELLAYFRNRAPLDDSGMPKDRFSAEMPDATLATLKIQPSEPRDSAVYFCASGPPPIGETQYFGPGTRLLVL.

This clone was detected once. The chain links TRBV7-2 to TRBJ2-2; 7 nucleotides line up with TRBD2. The germline gives CDR1 SGHTA, CDR2 FQGNSA. V shed 5 bases, J shed 1 base, and the junction held 7 bases outside the gene matches. The CDR3 has 16 residues. The CDR3 loop reads CASSTLGGRNTGELFF. CDR3 DNA: TGTGCCAGCAGCACTCTGGGGGGGAGGAACACCGGGGAGCTGTTTTTT.

This clone was observed a handful of times. This chain links TRBV10-2 with TRBJ2-7; no reliable D call. V lost 2 bases, J lost 0 bases, and 11 bases lay in between. The CDR3 consists of 15 residues. Germline values: CDR1 WSHSY, CDR2 SAAADI. This chain's CDR3 is CASSENWVNSYEQYF. As DNA, the CDR3 is TGCGCCAGCAGTGAGAATTGGGTAAACTCCTACGAGCAGTACTTC.

This chain links TRBV2 with TRBJ1-5; the D is unclear. CDR1 is SNHLY, CDR2 FYNNEI, per germline. The CDR3 is 15 amino acids. V shed 7 bases and J shed 5 bases, with 18 bases lying between them. CDR3 region: CASTEISVGDQPQHF. The CDR3 coding sequence is TGTGCCAGCACGGAAATTTCAGTGGGAGATCAGCCCCAGCATTTT.

This clone showed up just once. The rearrangement uses TRBV7-2 and TRBJ1-2; a possible D gene is TRBD1 (5 bases). Germline V gives CDR1 SGHTA, CDR2 FQGNSA. The CDR3 covers 14 residues. Trimming cost V 9 bases and J 2 bases, with 16 bases left between them. The CDR3 DNA follows: TGTGCCAGTTCGATAGGGGACCCGAACTATGGCTACACCTTC. Translated: CASSIGDPNYGYTF.

V is TRBV7-2 and J is TRBJ1-2; TRBD1 matches 7 bases. Germline trimming cut 4 bases from V and 3 bases from J; bases unmatched to any gene: 5. The CDR3 length is 14 residues. In germline, CDR1 is SGHTA, CDR2 FQGNSA. CDR3 amino acids: CASSSTGTDYGYTF. The CDR3 nucleotides are TGTGCCAGCAGCTCAACCGGGACAGACTATGGCTACACCTTC.

The gene calls are TRBV27 and TRBJ1-1, with 8 bases matching TRBD1. Germline V gene sequence: CDR1 MNHEY, CDR2 SMNVEV (reference sequence). V gave up 10 bases and J gave up 1 base; unmatched junction bases: 2. The CDR3 length is 12 residues. CDR3 DNA sequence: TGTGCCAACAGGGGGGGGAACACTGAAGCTTTCTTT. Its translation is CANRGGNTEAFF.

The V and J genes are TRBV30 and TRBJ2-1; no clear D gene. V lost 3 bases and J 12 bases, leaving 12 bases between the germline ends. CDR3 length: 11 amino acids. Germline V gene sequence: CDR1 GTSNPN, CDR2 SVGIG (reference sequence). CDR3 sequence: CAWSPDFVQFF. As DNA, the CDR3 is TGTGCCTGGAGCCCCGACTTTGTGCAGTTCTTC.

This clone was recorded once. DNA for the CDR3: TGTGCCAGCAGTGAATGGGGGGGACAGGCTACCCGCACAGATACGCAGTATTTT. Protein: CASSEWGGQATRTDTQYF. The chain employs TRBV2 and TRBJ2-3; possible D gene TRBD1, 8 bases. This CDR3 is 18 amino acids long. The V gene lost 2 bases and the J gene lost 1 base, with 19 bases spanning the gap. From germline, CDR1 is SNHLY and CDR2 FYNNEI.

The genes are TRBV30 and TRBJ2-7; 7 bases fit TRBD1. Unmatched junction bases numbered 11, after V lost 2 bases and J lost 10 bases. The CDR3 is 13 amino acids. Looked up from germline, CDR1 is GTSNPN and CDR2 is SVGIG (reference sequence). The DNA of the CDR3 is TGTGCCTGGAGTCGATACGGACAGGACAAACAGTACTTC. Its protein product is CAWSRYGQDKQYF.

V and J are TRBV13 and TRBJ2-7; 13 bases align to TRBD2. V shed 5 bases, J shed 7 bases, and the junction held 8 bases outside the gene matches. The CDR3 is made up of 15 amino acids. Germline lookup yields CDR1 PRHDT and CDR2 FYEKMQ (reference sequence). CDR3 in DNA: TGTGCCAGCAGCGCAACCGGGACTAGCGGGGCGGAGCAGTACTTC. Its translation: CASSATGTSGAEQYF.

This chain joins TRBV29-1 and TRBJ2-5; 7 positions match TRBD2. J was trimmed by 4 bases and V by 0 bases; bases with no gene match: 8. This CDR3 is built from 15 residues. Germline CDR1 and CDR2: SQVTM and ANQGSEA. This chain's CDR3 is CSVEDPWREGETQYF. The DNA of the CDR3 is TGCAGCGTTGAAGACCCCTGGAGGGAGGGAGAGACCCAGTACTTC.

The chain recombines TRBV4-1 with TRBJ2-7, with no clear D. CDR3 length: 18 amino acids. Germline CDR1 reads MGHRA; CDR2 reads YSYEKL. The V end was cut by 4 bases, the J end by 0 bases, with 22 bases between. The DNA of the CDR3 is TGCGCCAGCAGCCCCCCCACCCCAGGACGGTGGAGCTCCTACGAGCAGTACTTC. Translated, it gives CASSPPTPGRWSSYEQYF.

V and J are TRBV6-5 and TRBJ2-7; 7 bases are a match to TRBD2. Germline CDR1 reads MNHEY; CDR2 reads SVGAGI. Trimming removed 4 bases from V and 6 bases from J; junction bases left unmatched: 9. CDR3 size: 14 residues. The DNA of the CDR3 is TGTGCCAGCAGTTCCCTCGTGGTAGCGGGCGAGCAGTACTTC. Translation: CASSSLVVAGEQYF.

This clone has just a few counts. V is TRBV6-5 and J is TRBJ1-5; 7 positions match TRBD1. This CDR3 has 13 amino acids. Germline CDR1 is MNHEY and CDR2 is SVGAGI. V gave up 8 bases and J gave up 5 bases; unmatched junction bases: 6. The CDR3 region is CASAQGDYQPQHF. DNA of the CDR3: TGTGCCAGCGCTCAGGGGGACTATCAGCCCCAGCATTTT.

The chain links TRBV10-3 to TRBJ1-5, with a possible D match to TRBD1 (5 bases). The CDR3 is 13 residues long. V lost 3 bases and J 7 bases, leaving 10 bases between the germline ends. Looked up from germline, CDR1 is ENHRY and CDR2 is SYGVKD. CDR3 nucleotides: TGTGCCATCAGTGATGGGGGTTTCCAGCCCCAGCATTTT. It codes for CAISDGGFQPQHF.

The chain carries TRBV5-1 and TRBJ2-1, with D uncertain. V shed 0 bases and J shed 7 bases, with 11 bases lying between them. CDR3 length: 14 residues. Per the germline V gene, CDR1 is SGHRS and CDR2 is YFSETQ. The CDR3 spells CASSLDARPNEQFF. For the CDR3, the DNA is TGCGCCAGCAGCTTGGACGCTAGGCCGAATGAGCAGTTCTTC.

The rearrangement links TRBV10-3 to TRBJ1-1, with D possibly being TRBD1 (5 bases). V lost 11 bases and J 1 base, leaving 14 bases between the germline ends. CDR1 is ENHRY, CDR2 SYGVKD, per germline. There are 13 residues in the CDR3. CDR3 loop: CALTEGQNTEAFF. The CDR3, as DNA: TGTGCCTTAACGGAGGGGCAGAACACTGAAGCTTTCTTT.

The chain carries TRBV11-2 and TRBJ2-1; tentatively, D is TRBD2 (7 bases). Germline V gives CDR1 SGHAT, CDR2 FQNNGV. The CDR3 length is 17 residues. V dropped 3 bases and J dropped 0 bases, with 15 bases sitting between them. The CDR3 DNA sequence: TGTGCCAGCAGCTTCCCGAGGGGGGGCCTCTCCTACAATGAGCAGTTCTTC. Protein product: CASSFPRGGLSYNEQFF.

V gene TRBV12-2 combines with J gene TRBJ1-2. TRBV12-2 has pseudogene status. The CDR3 sequence is 15 residues long. DNA of the CDR3: TGTGCAAGTCGCTACGAGGTAGGTTCTAACTATGGCTACACCTTC. Translating it yields CASRYEVGSNYGYTF.

The chain uses TRBV10-1 and TRBJ2-1; D remains ambiguous. The CDR3 contains 14 residues. Trimming stripped 4 bases from V and 3 bases from J, with 10 bases between. CDR1 is WNHNN, CDR2 SYGVQD, per germline (reference sequence). The CDR3 spells CASSAVRDYNEQFF. In nucleotides, the CDR3 is TGCGCCAGCAGTGCGGTACGAGACTACAATGAGCAGTTCTTC.

The chain combines TRBV6-1 with TRBJ1-2, with no clear D. Between the trimmed V and J ends, which lost 1 base and 3 bases, there was a span of 6 bases. This CDR3 is 13 amino acids long. Germline values: CDR1 MNHNS, CDR2 SASEGT. CDR3 coding DNA: TGTGCCAGCAGTGAAGAGGCCTACTATGGCTACACCTTC. It codes for CASSEEAYYGYTF.

The chain couples TRBV2 to TRBJ1-2; D possibly corresponds to TRBD1 (5 bases). Germline loops: CDR1 SNHLY, CDR2 FYNNEI. The CDR3 is made up of 15 amino acids. V was cut by 6 bases and J by 2 bases, with 16 bases left in between. The CDR3 nucleotides are TGTGCCAGCAGAATTGACGGGGCACAGAACTATGGCTACACCTTC. This translates into CASRIDGAQNYGYTF.

This chain joins TRBV4-1 and TRBJ1-1; a possible D gene is TRBD1 (5 bases). Trimming took 4 bases from V and 5 from J, leaving 17 bases between them. Germline V gives CDR1 MGHRA, CDR2 YSYEKL. This CDR3 comprises 15 residues. CDR3 DNA sequence: TGCGCCAGCAGCCCGACCAGGGACCCGCGAACTGAAGCTTTCTTT. Protein: CASSPTRDPRTEAFF.

The rearrangement links TRBV13 to TRBJ1-2, with unresolved D. The CDR3 sequence is 19 residues long. With 5 bases removed from V and 5 bases from J, the gap between germline ends came to 30 bases. Germline assignment: CDR1 PRHDT and CDR2 FYEKMQ (reference sequence). Written as DNA, the CDR3 is TGTGCCAGCAGCCAAAGCGTTGGTCAGGCCGACCCTCGGCGGTATGGCTACACCTTC. The encoded protein is CASSQSVGQADPRRYGYTF.